These 10 T cell receptor beta chains came from one sample sequenced in a study of blood T cells in healthy people across ages. It was with a sample-barcoded 5' primer and a J-beta primer mix that a second PCR of roughly 7 to 12 cycles was run. TCRdb reanalysed the 5' RACE reads using MiXCR and keeps one entry per CDR3 protein. Here the sample spans about 800,000 distinct CDR3 sequences, 20% to 30% being singletons. The same data also contributed to another study, on T cells of mothers and their children.

The sample was blood. These TCRs come from a boy aged 5-17 years in good health.

V gene TRBV5-1 combines with J gene TRBJ2-7; D is ambiguous. The ends were cut back, 4 bases at V and 3 bases at J, with 17 bases in the middle. The CDR3 is 15 residues long. Per the germline V gene, CDR1 is SGHRS and CDR2 is YFSETQ. The CDR3 DNA reads TGCGCCAGCAGCCCGACGTCTCCCGCCAACTACGAGCAGTACTTC. Its protein product is CASSPTSPANYEQYF.

V and J are TRBV6-4 and TRBJ2-3, with D perhaps TRBD2 (6 bases). CDR3 length equals 15 residues. V was pared by 4 bases and J by 5 bases, with 16 bases between. CDR1 is MRHNA and CDR2 is SNTAGT in the germline V gene. CDR3 bases: TGTGCCAGCAGTGGGAGACTAGTTATAGGAGATACGCAGTATTTT. It translates to CASSGRLVIGDTQYF.

This clonotype was seen more than once but under ten times. The rearrangement joins TRBV7-9 to TRBJ2-5, with D possibly TRBD1 on 6 matching bases. The CDR3 length is 14 residues. Germline loops: CDR1 SEHNR, CDR2 FQNEAQ (reference sequence). The V and J ends lost 5 bases and 1 base respectively, with 11 bases between them. The CDR3 DNA follows: TGTGCCAGCAGCCAGACAGGAAGCCAAGAGACCCAGTACTTC. Protein product: CASSQTGSQETQYF.

The chain employs TRBV18 and TRBJ1-2, with no clear D. Germline V CDR1 and CDR2: KGHSH, LQKENI. The CDR3 covers 15 residues. V was cut by 3 bases and J by 2 bases, with 13 bases left in between. DNA of the CDR3: TGTGCCAGCTCACCGGTGGACGATTTAAACTATGGCTACACCTTC. As protein: CASSPVDDLNYGYTF.

The chain joins TRBV28 to TRBJ2-3; no clear D. Germline-derived CDR1 and CDR2 are MDHEN and SYDVKM. V lost 6 bases to trimming and J lost 4 bases, with 8 bases between them. This CDR3 is built from 12 residues. The CDR3 bases are TGTGCCAGCAGCTTCTACCCAGATACGCAGTATTTT. Encoded protein: CASSFYPDTQYF.

This clonotype was observed a few times. The chain is built from TRBV5-1 and TRBJ2-1; TRBD1 is a possible D gene (7 bases). V was shortened by 3 bases and J by 5 bases, with 12 bases between the two germline ends. Germline V CDR1 and CDR2: SGHRS, YFSETQ. The CDR3 covers 14 residues. The CDR3 DNA sequence: TGCGCCAGCAGCTCCGCGGGACAGAACAATGAGCAGTTCTTC. It specifies CASSSAGQNNEQFF.

The J gene is TRBJ1-1, the V gene TRBV2; D is possibly TRBD1 (5 bases). V gave up 2 bases and J gave up 3 bases, with 10 bases separating them. Germline CDR1 is SNHLY and CDR2 is FYNNEI. This CDR3 comprises 14 residues. The CDR3 region has the DNA TGTGCCAGCAGTGAACTTGTCAGGGACACTGAAGCTTTCTTT. Its translation is CASSELVRDTEAFF.

The chain carries TRBV19 and TRBJ2-5, with 7 bases aligning to TRBD2. The CDR3 runs to 12 residues. V was pared by 5 bases and J by 7 bases, with 4 bases of the junction left unmatched. Germline CDR1 LNHDA, CDR2 SQIVND (reference sequence). The CDR3 region is CASSSGEGTQYF. The CDR3 DNA reads as TGTGCCAGTAGTTCCGGGGAGGGGACCCAGTACTTC. The full variable domain, with the rest looked up from reference TRBV19 and TRBJ2-5, is DGGITQSPKYLFRKEGQNVTLSCEQNLNHDAMYWYRQDPGQGLRLIYYSQIVNDFQKGDIAEGYSVSREKKESFPLTVTSAQKNPTAFYLCASSSGEGTQYFGPGTRLLVL.

This clonotype was found a few times. Germline and junction disagree at one end, which may indicate a read error. The chain employs TRBV3-1 and TRBJ2-5; D unresolved. The CDR3 is 14 amino acids. CDR1 is LGHDT, CDR2 YNNKEL, per germline (reference sequence). CDR3 region: CAGSQRVQSETQYF. The CDR3 region has the DNA TGTGCCGGCAGCCAACGGGTTCAGTCAGAGACCCAGTACTTC.

V usage is TRBV4-3 and J usage is TRBJ1-3; D gene ambiguous. In germline, CDR1 is LGHNA, CDR2 YSLEER. V was cut by 0 bases and J by 0 bases, with 9 bases left in between. The CDR3 consists of 16 residues. The CDR3 DNA reads TGCGCCAGCAGCCAAGATCGGGGTACCTCTGGAAACACCATATATTTT. This codes for CASSQDRGTSGNTIYF.